Below are 25 T cell receptor beta chains sequenced from a single sample in a study of cytomegalovirus exposure and HLA in healthy donors. Amplification used 60 Vbeta primers and 13 Jbeta primers. The assay was immunoSEQ multiplex PCR, and TCRdb's table has in-frame clones only and misses some. The table lists some 150,000 clones, over 70% of them singletons. The material sequenced was PBMCs. These receptors were taken from a male donor in good health and CMV-seronegative.

V gene TRBV30 combines with J gene TRBJ1-4; D may be TRBD1 (5 bases). The CDR3 consists of 14 residues. The V gene lost 0 bases and the J gene lost 4 bases, with 9 bases spanning the gap. Looked up from germline, CDR1 is GTSNPN and CDR2 is SVGIG (reference sequence). The CDR3 loop reads CAWSVGGDNEKLFF. CDR3 nucleotide sequence: TGTGCCTGGAGTGTCGGAGGGGATAATGAAAAACTGTTTTTT.

V gene TRBV19 combines with J gene TRBJ1-2, with 10 bases identical to TRBD1. Trimming took 5 bases from V and 7 from J; bases not matched to a gene: 10. The CDR3 totals 15 residues. From germline, CDR1 is LNHDA and CDR2 SQIVND (reference sequence). The CDR3 bases are TGTGCCAGTAGTTCCATAGGGACAGGGGAGGCTGGCTACACCTTC. Amino acids: CASSSIGTGEAGYTF.

This clone was observed a few times. The DNA of the CDR3 is TGTGCCAGCAGCCCTAAACCGACAGTTTCTGCAACTAATGAAAAACTGTTTTTT. The encoded protein is CASSPKPTVSATNEKLFF. The V call is TRBV5-4, the J call TRBJ1-4; tentatively, D is TRBD1 (5 bases). The ends were cut back, 4 bases at V and 0 bases at J, with 19 bases in the middle. CDR3 length: 18 residues. The germline V gene encodes CDR1 SGHNT and CDR2 YYREEE (reference sequence). The whole variable domain, remainder taken from reference TRBV5-4 and TRBJ1-4, is ETGVTQSPTHLIKTRGQQVTLRCSSQSGHNTVSWYQQALGQGPQFIFQYYREEENGRGNFPPRFSGLQFPNYSSELNVNALELDDSALYLCASSPKPTVSATNEKLFFGSGTQLSVL.

To note about this clone: One end of the junction fails to match germline, which may point to a read error. This chain links TRBV30 with TRBJ1-1, with D tentatively TRBD1 (5 bases). CDR1 and CDR2 from the germline V gene are GTSNPN and SVGIG (reference sequence). The CDR3 length is 11 residues. CDR3 residues: CAWSVARVHTF. The DNA of the CDR3 is TGTGCCTGGAGTGTCGCCAGGGTCCACACTTTT.

The J gene is TRBJ2-7, the V gene TRBV23-1, with 8 positions matching TRBD1. TRBV23-1 is flagged as an ORF with uncertain function. The CDR3 extends over 11 amino acids. J was trimmed by 7 bases and V by 11 bases; bases with no gene match: 7. This CDR3 is CAARGPGEQYF. CDR3 coding DNA: TGCGCCGCCAGGGGGCCGGGGGAGCAGTACTTC.

The V call is TRBV4-1, the J call TRBJ2-3; D not resolved. With 1 base removed from V and 4 bases from J, the gap between germline ends came to 9 bases. Germline CDR1 reads MGHRA; CDR2 reads YSYEKL. CDR3 length: 14 residues. Here the CDR3 DNA reads TGCGCCAGCAGCCAAGTCCTTATCCCAGATACGCAGTATTTT. Translated: CASSQVLIPDTQYF.

This clone showed up just once. The CDR3 nucleotides are TGTGCCAGCAGCGTTGGGGCGCGGGATACGCAGTATTTT. Protein sequence: CASSVGARDTQYF. This chain joins TRBV7-3 and TRBJ2-3; D possibly corresponds to TRBD1 (5 bases). V lost 5 bases and J lost 6, with 12 bases in between. Germline V CDR1 and CDR2: SGHTA, FQGTGA. This CDR3 is built from 13 residues.

This chain joins TRBV28 and TRBJ1-5, with a weak D call TRBD1 (6 bases). The ends were cut back, 2 bases at V and 1 base at J, with 12 bases in the middle. CDR1 and CDR2 from the germline V gene are MDHEN and SYDVKM. The CDR3 is 16 amino acids. This CDR3 reads CASSLGRGGSNQPQHF. DNA for the CDR3: TGTGCCAGCAGTTTAGGCAGGGGTGGGAGCAATCAGCCCCAGCATTTT. Full variable domain (missing parts from reference TRBV28 and TRBJ1-5): DVKVTQSSRYLVKRTGEKVFLECVQDMDHENMFWYRQDPGLGLRLIYFSYDVKMKEKGDIPEGYSVSREKKERFSLILESASTNQTSMYLCASSLGRGGSNQPQHFGDGTRLSIL.

The chain links TRBV5-8 to TRBJ1-5, with TRBD1 matching over 9 bases. The CDR3 is made up of 16 amino acids. With V trimmed by 6 bases and J by 7 bases, 14 bases remained unmatched. Germline V CDR1 and CDR2: SGHTS, YDEGEE. Here the CDR3 DNA reads TGTGCCAGCAACGAAGGGACAGGGCCAGAGGGACAGCCCCAGCATTTT. It translates to CASNEGTGPEGQPQHF. Supplemented by reference TRBV5-8 and TRBJ1-5, the full variable domain reads EAGVTQSPTHLIKTRGQQATLRCSPISGHTSVYWYQQALGLGLQFLLWYDEGEERNRGNFPPRFSGRQFPNYSSELNVNALELEDSALYLCASNEGTGPEGQPQHFGDGTRLSIL.

V usage is TRBV7-6 and J usage is TRBJ2-7; 11 nucleotides align to TRBD2. Trimming at V came to 4 bases and at J to 4 bases, leaving 12 bases not matched to a gene. The CDR3 contains 17 residues. Germline assignment: CDR1 SGHVS and CDR2 FNYEAQ. The CDR3 reads CASSSSPTSGATYEQYF. DNA of the CDR3: TGTGCCAGCAGCTCTAGTCCGACTAGCGGGGCAACGTACGAGCAGTACTTC.

The sample holds one count of this clone. The V and J genes are TRBV7-9 and TRBJ2-6; 8 nucleotides line up with TRBD1. CDR1 is SEHNR, CDR2 FQNEAQ, per germline (reference sequence). The CDR3 extends over 15 amino acids. V shed 1 base and J 10 bases; nucleotides not matched to a gene: 6. CDR3 protein: CASSLGTGFSNVLTF. The CDR3 nucleotides read TGTGCCAGCAGCTTAGGGACAGGGTTTAGTAACGTCCTGACTTTC.

This clone was recorded only once. The rearrangement joins TRBV7-9 to TRBJ2-2; the match to TRBD1 covers 7 bases. This CDR3 comprises 15 residues. Germline lookup yields CDR1 SEHNR and CDR2 FQNEAQ (reference sequence). Trimming removed 0 bases from V and 6 bases from J; junction bases left unmatched: 4. The CDR3 sequence is CASSLARQGAGELFF. As DNA, the CDR3 is TGTGCCAGCAGCTTAGCGCGGCAGGGGGCCGGGGAGCTGTTTTTT.

The chain has TRBV7-3 and TRBJ2-5, with 10 bases aligning to TRBD1. Near its end, the DNA agrees better with TRBJ2-7, so the J call may be wrong. In germline, CDR1 is SGHTA, CDR2 FQGTGA. CDR3 length: 14 amino acids. The CDR3 region is CASSPGTGESEQYF. The CDR3 region has the DNA TGTGCCAGCAGTCCGGGGACAGGGGAATCCGAGCAGTACTTC.

Comments on this clone: One end of the junction does not line up with germline, which may come from a read error. The chain combines TRBV7-9 with TRBJ1-6, with D possibly being TRBD1 (5 bases). The germline V gene encodes CDR1 SEHNR and CDR2 FQNEAQ (reference sequence). The CDR3 loop spans 17 amino acids. The CDR3 DNA reads as TGTTCCAGCAGCTTACTACTATCCTCCAGGGATAATTCACCCCTCCACTTT. The encoded protein is CSSSLLLSSRDNSPLHF.

The rearrangement uses TRBV6-1 and TRBJ2-7, with 8 bases identical to TRBD1. The V segment lost 4 bases and the J segment 4 bases; nucleotides outside the gene matches: 9. Germline V gene sequence: CDR1 MNHNS, CDR2 SASEGT. The CDR3 consists of 15 residues. This chain's CDR3 is CASSGGTGQSYEQYF. For the CDR3, the DNA is TGTGCCAGCAGTGGGGGGACAGGCCAGTCGTACGAGCAGTACTTC.

The chain uses TRBV6-5 and TRBJ1-2; D gene unclear. Trimming left V 3 bases short and J 4 bases short, with 9 bases between. Looked up from germline, CDR1 is MNHEY and CDR2 is SVGAGI. The CDR3 length is 13 residues. The CDR3: CASSYGGLYGYTF. The CDR3 DNA reads as TGTGCCAGCAGTTATGGCGGTCTCTATGGCTACACCTTC.

This chain uses TRBV11-2 with TRBJ2-3; the D gene is possibly TRBD2 (7 bases). Germline-derived CDR1 and CDR2 are SGHAT and FQNNGV. V shed 8 bases and J shed 0 bases, with 18 bases lying between them. The CDR3 sequence is 16 residues long. The CDR3 spells CASSGGAGASTDTQYF. In nucleotides, the CDR3 is TGTGCCAGCTCCGGTGGGGCGGGGGCTAGCACAGATACGCAGTATTTT.

The genes are TRBV10-1 and TRBJ1-6; D not certain. The V gene's germline CDR1 is WNHNN and CDR2 SYGVQD (reference sequence). Deletions cut 3 bases from V and 9 bases from J, with 24 bases between. The CDR3 is 18 amino acids. The CDR3 sequence: CASSDLNRAAEESSPLHF. The CDR3 bases are TGCGCCAGCAGTGATTTAAATCGTGCGGCAGAGGAGAGTTCACCCCTCCACTTT.

The DNA of the CDR3 is TGTGCCAGCAGTCGGACTAGCGGGGGGCCCTACGAGCAGTACTTC. Its translation is CASSRTSGGPYEQYF. The V call is TRBV5-5, the J call TRBJ2-7; the match to TRBD2 covers 14 bases. This CDR3 region has 15 residues. Trimming took 5 bases from V and 2 from J; bases not matched to a gene: 3. Germline V gene lookup returns CDR1 SGHKS and CDR2 YYEKEE (reference sequence).

Comments on this clone: This sample includes further DNA sequences coding for the same CDR3. J is TRBJ1-1 and V is TRBV13; D is undetermined. Trimming shortened V by 4 bases and J by 1 base, and 13 bases separated the two germline ends. CDR3 length equals 15 residues. Germline CDR1 and CDR2: PRHDT and FYEKMQ (reference sequence). The CDR3: CASSYPSTENTEAFF. The CDR3 bases are TGTGCCAGCAGCTACCCCTCAACAGAGAACACTGAAGCTTTCTTT.

The V gene is TRBV7-3, the J gene TRBJ2-3; 12 nucleotides line up with TRBD2. The CDR3 is 15 amino acids. Germline V gene lookup returns CDR1 SGHTA and CDR2 FQGTGA. V lost 5 bases and J lost 6; bases outside the gene matches: 6. CDR3 DNA: TGTGCCAGCAGCCCCCAGGGACTAGCGGGCGATACGCAGTATTTT. This codes for CASSPQGLAGDTQYF.

The genes are TRBV5-1 and TRBJ2-7, with 7 bases that match TRBD2. In germline, CDR1 is SGHRS, CDR2 YFSETQ. The trim removed 0 bases at V and 4 bases at J, leaving 7 bases unmatched. This CDR3 has 15 amino acids. The DNA for the CDR3 is TGCGCCAGCAGCTTGGAGGCAGTCGGGGGGTACGAGCAGTACTTC. Translation: CASSLEAVGGYEQYF.

The chain is built from TRBV2 and TRBJ2-2; a possible D gene is TRBD1 (5 bases). This CDR3 comprises 15 residues. Trimming took 7 bases from V and 1 from J, leaving 13 bases between them. Germline-derived CDR1 and CDR2 are SNHLY and FYNNEI. The CDR3 reads CASTKGPQNTGELFF. The CDR3 bases are TGTGCCAGCACAAAGGGGCCCCAGAACACCGGGGAGCTGTTTTTT.

The chain carries TRBV7-9 and TRBJ1-2, with D unresolved. CDR1 SEHNR and CDR2 FQNEAQ come from the germline V gene (reference sequence). V was pared by 3 bases and J by 8 bases, with 13 bases between. The CDR3 consists of 13 residues. CDR3 sequence reads: CASSFSLERGYTF. The CDR3 DNA reads as TGTGCCAGCAGCTTTAGCCTCGAAAGGGGCTACACCTTC.

The chain couples TRBV18 to TRBJ2-2; D ambiguous. The CDR3 extends over 16 amino acids. V was cut by 1 base and J by 0 bases, with 9 bases left in between. The germline V gene has CDR1 KGHSH and CDR2 LQKENI. CDR3 in DNA: TGTGCCAGCTCACCACTCCAGGTTACGAACACCGGGGAGCTGTTTTTT. Its translation: CASSPLQVTNTGELFF.